These 31 T cell receptor beta chains came from one sample sequenced in a study of CD8+ T cells in alopecia areata. Extracted from the samples, RNA was reverse transcribed into cDNA to serve as the sequencing template. Sequencing used immunoSEQ multiplex PCR; TCRdb keeps in-frame clones, though not all of them. The data show under 350,000 clones, with none appearing a single time. After pooling, cutaneous lymph node cells were sorted with CD4, CD8alpha, NKG2D, NKG2ACE and other markers. The sequenced sample was CD4+ T cells sorted from a lymph node. The receptors here all came from a C3H/HeJ mouse with alopecia areata. MHC haplotype of the mouse line: H2-k.

On this clone: The gene names given are mouse names. Read coverage stops 3 residues before the CDR3 terminus; the germline J gene supplies the remainder. The rearrangement uses TRBV19 and TRBJ1-6, with D unclear. TRBJ1-6 is filed as an ORF, its function uncertain. The CDR3 extends over 14 amino acids. Germline-derived CDR1 and CDR2 are FNHDT and SITEND (reference sequence). V was pared by 4 bases and J by 2 bases, with 7 bases between. The sequenced part of the CDR3 DNA is TGTGCCAGCAGTGTGACAACCTATAATTCGCCC. This translates into CASSVTTYNSP. The entire CDR3 is CASSVTTYNSPLYF.

Note on this clone: Mouse names are used for the genes. The CDR3 end falls 3 residues outside the read, so it is completed with the germline J gene. This chain links TRBV5 with TRBJ1-6; 8 bases fit TRBD1. TRBJ1-6 is flagged as an ORF with uncertain function. CDR3 size: 15 residues. Germline assignment: CDR1 LGHNA and CDR2 YNLKQL (reference sequence). V gave up 0 bases and J gave up 8 bases; unmatched junction bases: 3. CDR3 DNA, as far as it was read: TGTGCCAGCAGCCAAGAGGACAGGGCGCATTCGCCC. This codes for CASSQEDRAHSP. The entire CDR3 sequence reads CASSQEDRAHSPLYF.

This clone was counted between two and nine times. The genes and germline here are from mouse. The read gets to within 4 residues of the CDR3 end, and the germline J gene fills in the rest. The rearrangement joins TRBV13-1 to TRBJ2-4; 12 nucleotides match TRBD1. CDR1 is NSHNY, CDR2 SYGAGN, per germline. CDR3 length: 15 amino acids. CDR3 sequence: CASSGGQGAENTLYF. CDR3 DNA, as far as it was read: TGTGCCAGCAGTGGGGGACAGGGGGCTGAGAAC.

This clone was counted a few times. Genes and germline are mouse. The read ends 4 residues before the CDR3 terminus; that terminus is restored from the germline J gene. The chain carries TRBV13-1 and TRBJ1-2, with TRBD1 identical over 10 bases. This CDR3 contains 14 residues. Germline lookup yields CDR1 NSHNY and CDR2 SYGAGN. This CDR3 reads CASSEGTGVPDYTF. The sequenced part of the CDR3 DNA is TGTGCCAGCAGTGAAGGGACAGGGGTGCCC.

On this clone: Gene and germline names: mouse. The part of the CDR3 DNA that was read is TGTGCCAGCAGACTGGGGGAGAACTATGCT. Translation gives CASRLGENYA. The entire CDR3 sequence reads CASRLGENYAEQFF. The chain joins TRBV13-3 to TRBJ2-1, with 8 bases that match TRBD2. The read ends 4 residues before the CDR3 terminus; that terminus is restored from the germline J gene. V lost 5 bases to trimming and J lost 1 base; unmatched junction nucleotides: 2. The CDR3 consists of 14 residues. Germline V CDR1 and CDR2: NNHDY, SYVADS.

Worth noting for this clone: The listed genes are named as in mouse. The CDR3 end falls 4 residues outside the read, so it is completed with the germline J gene. The chain couples TRBV19 to TRBJ2-1; 7 positions match TRBD1. Germline CDR1 reads FNHDT; CDR2 reads SITEND (reference sequence). The CDR3 contains 14 residues. V lost 2 bases and J lost 2; bases outside the gene matches: 1. The CDR3 loop is CASSIGQDYAEQFF. The covered CDR3 bases are TGTGCCAGCAGTATTGGACAGGACTATGCT. Filled out from reference TRBV19 and TRBJ2-1, the complete variable domain reads GGIITQTPKFLIGQEGQKLTLKCQQNFNHDTMYWYRQDSGKGLRLIYYSITENDLQKGDLSEGYDASREKKSSFSLTVTSAQKNEMAVFLCASSIGQDYAEQFFGPGTRLTVL.

This clone came up a few times. Gene names and germline refer to mouse. The sequenced fragment ends 4 residues before the CDR3 boundary, so the rest is inferred from the germline J gene. The chain uses TRBV17 and TRBJ2-7; TRBD2 matches at 9 bases. The CDR3 runs 17 residues. V lost 0 bases, J lost 0 bases, and 6 bases stayed unmatched. Germline V gene lookup returns CDR1 MNHDT and CDR2 YYDKIL. The CDR3 DNA, read in part, is TGTGCTAGCAGTAGAGATTTGACTGGGGGCCTCTCCTAT. This codes for CASSRDLTGGLSY. The CDR3 as a whole reads CASSRDLTGGLSYEQYF.

As for this clone: All gene names here are mouse names. Sequencing ends 4 residues short of the CDR3 end; the germline J gene provides the rest. The chain combines TRBV19 with TRBJ2-5; D possibly corresponds to TRBD2 (7 bases). Germline values: CDR1 FNHDT, CDR2 SITEND (reference sequence). The CDR3 length is 16 residues. V lost 2 bases, J lost 0 bases, and 13 bases lay in between. Here the CDR3 reads CASSMAGGRNQDTQYF. The DNA read from the CDR3 is TGTGCCAGCAGTATGGCCGGGGGGCGGAACCAAGAC.

This clone turned up a few times. The germline and genes are mouse ones. The read comes to an end 4 residues before the CDR3 does, leaving the germline J gene to fill in the end. The genes are TRBV19 and TRBJ1-2, with TRBD1 identical over 7 bases. Per germline, CDR1 FNHDT and CDR2 SITEND (reference sequence). The CDR3 covers 15 residues. V lost 2 bases and J lost 0; bases outside the gene matches: 4. Partial CDR3 DNA: TGTGCCAGCAGTATGGCCGGGACAGCAAACTCC. Its protein product is CASSMAGTANS. The entire CDR3 protein reads CASSMAGTANSDYTF.

Comments on this clone: Mouse germline and gene names are used. Other DNA sequences in the same sample also yield this CDR3. CDR3 amino acids: CASRRTGYEQYF. CDR3 DNA, as far as it was read: TGTGCCAGCAGAAGGACAGGCTAT. V and J are TRBV13-1 and TRBJ2-7, with 7 bases matching TRBD1. Sequencing ends 4 residues short of the CDR3 end; the germline J gene provides the rest. This CDR3 spans 12 amino acids. In germline, CDR1 is NSHNY, CDR2 SYGAGN. Germline trimming cut 5 bases from V and 3 bases from J; bases unmatched to any gene: 2.

This clone was seen a handful of times. The gene names given are mouse names. The CDR3 goes on 4 residues after the read ends, and that part is filled in from the germline J gene. The sample contains more than one DNA sequence encoding this CDR3. V and J are TRBV13-1 and TRBJ2-5, with 10 bases identical to TRBD2. Trimming cost V 5 bases and J 3 bases; bases outside gene matches: 0. The CDR3 runs 13 residues. Germline V gene sequence: CDR1 NSHNY, CDR2 SYGAGN. The sequenced part of the CDR3 DNA is TGTGCCAGCAGGACTGGGGGGCAAGAC. Its translation is CASRTGGQD. The CDR3, in full, reads CASRTGGQDTQYF.

This clone was seen only a few times. These gene names are mouse names. From the germline J gene comes the end of the CDR3, since the read stops 4 residues before it. The sample contains more than one DNA sequence encoding this CDR3. V and J are TRBV19 and TRBJ2-1, with TRBD2 identical over 8 bases. This CDR3 region has 14 residues. Germline lookup yields CDR1 FNHDT and CDR2 SITEND (reference sequence). After removal of 1 base from V and 4 bases from J, the junction contained 1 base not matched to a gene. The covered CDR3 bases are TGTGCCAGCAGTATAACTGGGGGTTATGCT. It encodes CASSITGGYA. The entire CDR3 reads CASSITGGYAEQFF.

This clone was seen only a few times. Germline and genes: mouse. The sequenced part of the CDR3 DNA is TGTGCCAGCAGTGAGCGCAGCTAT. Protein product: CASSERSY. The whole CDR3 sequence is CASSERSYEQYF. This chain connects TRBV13-1 to TRBJ2-7; D uncertain. Read sequence stops 4 residues before the CDR3 end, and the germline J gene provides the missing end. With 2 bases removed from V and 3 bases from J, the gap between germline ends came to 6 bases. CDR3 length equals 12 residues. Germline assignment: CDR1 NSHNY and CDR2 SYGAGN.

This clone was observed a handful of times. Germline and genes here are mouse. The read halts 4 residues ahead of the CDR3 end, with the missing end drawn from the germline J gene. This chain joins TRBV13-2 and TRBJ2-4; the D gene is possibly TRBD2 (7 bases). The CDR3 covers 14 residues. Germline V gives CDR1 NNHNN, CDR2 SYGAGS (reference sequence). Partial CDR3 DNA: TGTGCCAGCGGTGATCGGGGGGCGGAAAAC. Its protein is CASGDRGAEN. The whole CDR3 region reads CASGDRGAENTLYF.

On this clone: Gene and germline names: mouse. The read ends 4 residues shy of where the CDR3 ends; the end is completed using the germline J gene. The chain couples TRBV13-1 to TRBJ2-4, with 8 positions matching TRBD1. With V trimmed by 0 bases and J by 2 bases, 2 bases remained unmatched. The CDR3 loop spans 15 amino acids. Germline V gives CDR1 NSHNY, CDR2 SYGAGN. The sequenced CDR3 bases are TGTGCCAGCAGTGATGTGGGACAGGATCAAAAC. Translated, it gives CASSDVGQDQN. The entire CDR3 is CASSDVGQDQNTLYF.

About this clone: Mouse names are used for the genes. The read gets to within 4 residues of the CDR3 end, and the germline J gene fills in the rest. This chain joins TRBV1 and TRBJ1-2, with 9 bases fitting TRBD1. The CDR3 contains 14 residues. In germline, CDR1 is NSQYPW, CDR2 LRSPGD (reference sequence). Here the CDR3 reads CTCSAEGTGSDYTF. The CDR3 DNA, read in part, is TGCACCTGCAGTGCAGAAGGGACAGGGAGC.

Turning to this clone: These gene names are mouse names. The read gets to within 4 residues of the CDR3 end, and the germline J gene fills in the rest. J is TRBJ2-3 and V is TRBV19, with TRBD1 matching over 7 bases. CDR1 FNHDT and CDR2 SITEND come from the germline V gene (reference sequence). V shed 8 bases and J 4 bases; nucleotides not matched to a gene: 4. The CDR3 spans 12 residues. CDR3 amino acids: CASNRGPETLYF. The CDR3 DNA, read in part, is TGTGCCAGTAACAGGGGTCCAGAA.

The table lists this clone with a few counts. Gene names refer to mouse genes. From the germline J gene comes the end of the CDR3, since the read stops 4 residues before it. Within the sample, other DNA sequences also encode this same CDR3. This chain joins TRBV1 and TRBJ2-3; 8 nucleotides match TRBD2. V gave up 3 bases and J gave up 0 bases; unmatched junction bases: 5. In germline, CDR1 is NSQYPW, CDR2 LRSPGD (reference sequence). The CDR3 contains 16 residues. Incomplete CDR3 DNA: TGCACCTGCAGTGCCGCCACTGGGGGTAGTGCAGAA. Amino acids: CTCSAATGGSAE. The whole CDR3 region reads CTCSAATGGSAETLYF.

Details on this clone: Gene names are the mouse ones. The CDR3 end falls 4 residues outside the read, so it is completed with the germline J gene. The chain recombines TRBV13-3 with TRBJ2-4; maybe TRBD2 (6 bases). Germline assignment: CDR1 NNHDY and CDR2 SYVADS. V gave up 2 bases and J gave up 0 bases, with 7 bases separating them. The CDR3 length is 14 residues. The CDR3 loop is CASSEWGSQNTLYF. Partial CDR3 DNA: TGTGCCAGCAGTGAATGGGGGAGTCAAAAC.

This clone occurred a few times. Gene names are the mouse ones. Sequencing ends 4 residues short of the CDR3 end; the germline J gene provides the rest. This sequence joins TRBV19 and TRBJ2-2, with D tentatively TRBD1 (7 bases). V lost 0 bases to trimming and J lost 4 bases, with 13 bases between them. Per germline, CDR1 FNHDT and CDR2 SITEND (reference sequence). The length of the CDR3 is 16 residues. This chain's CDR3 is CASSIARGGGTGQLYF. The CDR3 bases that were read are TGTGCCAGCAGTATAGCTCGAGGGGGCGGCACCGGG.

Of note for this clone: The gene names here belong to mouse. The DNA ends 4 residues before the CDR3 does, and the rest of the CDR3 is filled in from the germline J gene. The V gene is TRBV13-3, the J gene TRBJ2-2, with TRBD1 matching 7 bases. The germline gives CDR1 NNHDY, CDR2 SYVADS. There are 16 residues in the CDR3. J lost 0 bases, V lost 1 base, and 3 bases had no gene match. CDR3 bases read: TGTGCCAGCAGTGATCGGACAGGCACAAACACCGGG. Residues: CASSDRTGTNTG. The CDR3 reads in full as CASSDRTGTNTGQLYF.

In the case of this clone: Germline and genes: mouse. The read finishes 4 residues shy of the CDR3 end, and the germline J gene is used to complete it. The chain is built from TRBV1 and TRBJ2-3; a weak D match, TRBD2 (6 bases). The CDR3 has 12 amino acids. The V and J ends lost 6 bases and 3 bases respectively, with 7 bases between them. Germline CDR1 NSQYPW, CDR2 LRSPGD (reference sequence). CDR3 residues: CTCRLGAETLYF. The CDR3 bases that were read are TGCACCTGCAGGCTGGGGGCAGAA.

This clone was counted between two and nine times. Mouse names are used for the genes. The read finishes 4 residues shy of the CDR3 end, and the germline J gene is used to complete it. The chain recombines TRBV13-1 with TRBJ2-1, with 8 bases identical to TRBD2. Per the germline V gene, CDR1 is NSHNY and CDR2 is SYGAGN. The CDR3 totals 15 residues. V lost 0 bases to trimming and J lost 6 bases; unmatched junction nucleotides: 5. The chain's CDR3 is CASSDEGGARAEQFF. The DNA read from the CDR3 is TGTGCCAGCAGTGATGAGGGGGGGGCGCGTGCT.

This clone showed up just a few times. Gene names and germline match the mouse. The observed sequence ends 4 residues before the CDR3 terminus, with the missing tail filled in from the germline J gene. The V gene is TRBV5, the J gene TRBJ2-2, with 11 bases lining up with TRBD1. The CDR3 is 16 amino acids. Germline CDR1 is LGHNA and CDR2 is YNLKQL (reference sequence). V was pared by 3 bases and J by 4 bases, with 4 bases of the junction left unmatched. The sequenced CDR3 bases are TGTGCCAGCAGCCAGAGGACAGGGGGCCGCACCGGG. Translation gives CASSQRTGGRTG. The whole CDR3 sequence reads CASSQRTGGRTGQLYF.

This clone was seen more than once but under ten times. Gene names follow the mouse nomenclature. The read ends 4 residues before the CDR3 terminus; that terminus is restored from the germline J gene. Different DNA sequences within this sample yield the same CDR3. The V gene is TRBV13-3, the J gene TRBJ2-7; 7 bases map to TRBD2. V gave up 2 bases and J gave up 0 bases; unmatched junction bases: 2. Germline V lookup: CDR1 NNHDY, CDR2 SYVADS. The CDR3 is made up of 14 amino acids. CDR3 DNA, as far as it was read: TGTGCCAGCAGTGACTGGGGGTCCTCCTAT. Protein sequence: CASSDWGSSY. The whole CDR3 protein is CASSDWGSSYEQYF.

On this clone: The germline and genes are mouse ones. The read falls 4 residues short of the CDR3 end, and the missing part is taken from the germline J gene. J is TRBJ2-7 and V is TRBV1, with 8 bases fitting TRBD2. Germline V CDR1 and CDR2: NSQYPW, LRSPGD (reference sequence). This CDR3 contains 15 residues. The junction had 2 bases not matched to a gene; V was cut back by 0 bases and J by 1 base. This CDR3 is CTCSADMGGSYEQYF. The DNA read from the CDR3 is TGCACCTGCAGTGCAGACATGGGGGGGTCCTAT.

Regarding this clone: All gene names here are mouse names. The CDR3 goes on 4 residues after the read ends, and that part is filled in from the germline J gene. The rearrangement uses TRBV17 and TRBJ2-5; D is possibly TRBD1 (5 bases). Germline V CDR1 and CDR2: MNHDT, YYDKIL. The ends were cut back, 3 bases at V and 2 bases at J, with 6 bases in the middle. This CDR3 has 13 residues. This CDR3 is CASSSRAQDTQYF. Incomplete CDR3 DNA: TGTGCTAGCAGTAGCAGGGCCCAAGAC.

This clone was counted a few times. Gene names follow the mouse nomenclature. The read terminates 3 residues ahead of where the CDR3 ends, so the germline J gene completes it. Other DNA sequences from this sample encode an identical CDR3 as well. The rearrangement uses TRBV13-2 and TRBJ1-6; D not certain. TRBJ1-6 is an ORF, and what it does is uncertain. The CDR3 loop spans 16 amino acids. Germline V gene lookup returns CDR1 NNHNN and CDR2 SYGAGS (reference sequence). The V gene lost 1 base and the J gene lost 0 bases, with 8 bases spanning the gap. The sequenced CDR3 bases are TGTGCCAGCGGTGATCCCACAGTTTCCTATAATTCGCCC. Amino acid sequence: CASGDPTVSYNSP. The entire CDR3 protein reads CASGDPTVSYNSPLYF.

This clone came up a few times. Mouse names are used for the genes. The read ends 4 residues before the CDR3 terminus; that terminus is restored from the germline J gene. This rearrangement joins TRBV1 to TRBJ2-1, with 14 nucleotides matching TRBD2. V trimming: 4 bases; J trimming: 6 bases; junction bases outside the gene matches: 2. The CDR3 is 15 residues long. The V gene's germline CDR1 is NSQYPW and CDR2 LRSPGD (reference sequence). CDR3 DNA, as far as it was read: TGCACCTGCAGTGGGGACTGGGGGGGCTTTGCT. It translates to CTCSGDWGGFA. In full, the CDR3 reads CTCSGDWGGFAEQFF.

This clone was recorded at least ten times. Gene names are mouse gene names. The missing CDR3 end, 4 residues past where the read stops, is filled in from the germline J gene. This sample also contains other DNA sequences that code for the same CDR3. The chain has TRBV1 and TRBJ2-4, with D possibly being TRBD2 (6 bases). Germline V gives CDR1 NSQYPW, CDR2 LRSPGD (reference sequence). V was cut by 0 bases and J by 0 bases, with 7 bases left in between. This CDR3 has 15 amino acids. The part of the CDR3 DNA that was read is TGCACCTGCAGTGCAGATTGGGGGAGTCAAAAC. This gives the protein CTCSADWGSQN. The CDR3, in full, reads CTCSADWGSQNTLYF. The variable domain in full, completed from reference TRBV1 and TRBJ2-4, reads VTLLEQNPRWRLVPRGQAVNLRCILKNSQYPWMSWYQQDLQKQLQWLFTLRSPGDKEVKSLPGADYLATRVTDTELRLQVANMSQGRTLYCTCSADWGSQNTLYFGAGTRLSVL.

Details on this clone: This probably arose from a read error, given a far larger clone one base away. Any gene name here is a mouse gene name. The read terminates 4 residues before the CDR3 end, so the remaining end is supplied by the germline J gene. The rearrangement links TRBV29 to TRBJ2-5, with TRBD1 matching over 11 bases. The V gene's germline CDR1 is MSHET and CDR2 SYDVDS. The CDR3 runs to 14 residues. The sequenced part of the CDR3 DNA is TGTGCTAGCAGTAGGGACAGGGGGGGAGAC. Encoded protein: CASSRDRGGD. The CDR3 as a whole reads CASSRDRGGDTQYF. The full variable domain, in which reference TRBV29 and TRBJ2-5 provide the parts outside the CDR3, is DMKVTQMPRYLIKRMGENVLLECGQDMSHETMYWYRQDPGLGLQLIYISYDVDSNSEGDIPKGYRVSRKKREHFSLILDSAKTNQTSVYFCASSRDRGGDTQYFGPGTRLLVL.